This T cell receptor (beta chain) was captured by sequencing in a study of T cells in Graves' hyperthyroidism and ophthalmopathy (dated by TCRdb to between 2018 and 2021). General notes on the study: Peripheral blood was collected at initial diagnosis, before any treatment. Prospective prediction of ophthalmopathy was tested in an independent validation cohort of 18 to 20 hyperthyroidism patients and some 17 patients who later progressed to ophthalmopathy. TCR V-J signatures able to tell the groups apart were searched for in a discovery cohort of 100 patients, of whom approximately 40 had Graves' ophthalmopathy and about 55 had stable Graves' hyperthyroidism. In addition, the study compared T-cell repertoires in thyroid tissue and in blood from roughly 6 Graves' hyperthyroidism patients. The approximately 97 discovery patients were randomly divided into training and test sets at a 7:3 ratio. After blood sampling, hyperthyroidism patients were treated with methimazole at a starting dose of 30 mg daily, and ophthalmopathy patients were treated with high-dose intravenous methylprednisolone. TCR Vbeta CDR3 sequencing of some 140 peripheral blood samples (approximately 44 ophthalmopathy, approximately 80 hyperthyroidism and about 17 progressor patients) is reported in the paper.

Moderately to severely active disease, a Clinical Activity Score of at least 3, a NOSPECS grade of at least 4, and a duration under 3 months were present in ophthalmopathy patients. Patients with uncontrolled infections, other autoimmune diseases, pregnancy or lactation were excluded. Diagnoses were established on the basis of clinical symptoms, serum thyroxine and TRAb, thyroid ultrasound, and orbital computed tomography. PBMCs were isolated from about 9 ml of fresh peripheral blood by Ficoll-Paque density gradient centrifugation. Trizol reagent was used to extract total RNA, and RNA quality was then checked on an Agilent 2100 Bioanalyzer. The TCR beta CDR3 regions were amplified from RNA transcripts. The TCR CDR3 was subjected to a first round of RT-PCR using the HTBI primer set and the Qiagen OneStep RT-PCR kit. A second multiplex PCR round built the libraries, followed by size selection and purification. The libraries were sequenced on an Illumina HiSeq2000 using paired-end 100 bp reads. The study's own analysis went as follows. Raw data were processed with SOAPnuke, discarding reads with adapters, uncalled bases, mean Phred below 15, or no exact constant-primer or identifier match. High-quality paired reads were merged with COPE v1.2.5, and unique nucleotide sequences were defined as clonotypes. Clonotypes were aligned to IMGT TRBV, TRBD and TRBJ reference segments using MiTCR v1.1. Analysis was restricted to V-J combinations with a frequency above 0.0001, which covered roughly 99% of repertoires. The TCS score was defined as the ratio of F50 (clonal expansion) to E x V (chaos), calculated using BLOSUM62-based TCRdist between CDR3 peptides within each V-J. Welch's t-statistics and random forest reduced roughly 540 V-J features to 10 to 15, which were used in a naive Bayes classifier (R e1071). In TCRdb, the public reads were trimmed at Q25 with fastp and aligned with MiXCR, with productive beta chains retained. Rows with a matching CDR3 protein are joined into one entry that keeps the most common DNA and genes. None of the V and J calls come from the authors' own analysis; TCRdb made them. This sample gives about 520,000 distinct CDR3 sequences in total; roughly a quarter of them show up just once. Approximately 10% of the sample comes from the top ten.

This clonotype was found many times. Its antigen has not been determined. It has no much larger one-base neighbor in the sample; base qualities were not kept. Overall results and qualifications from the work: No statistical method was used to set the sample size in advance, and investigators knew the group allocation. Most expanded thyroid clonotypes (frequency above 0.001) were also found in blood, which suggests that blood repertoires may mirror thyroid immune responses. A 13 V-J signature model separated ophthalmopathy from stable hyperthyroidism, with nearly 90% sensitivity and about 81% specificity in cross-validation and 80%/75% in testing. In validation, the model predicted progression to ophthalmopathy a median of 6.5 months before onset, with roughly 70% sensitivity and roughly 79% specificity.

Sequences were obtained from blood. This receptor was identified in a woman aged 25 to 39 with Graves' ophthalmopathy.

The DNA reads as follows: TGTGCCAGCAGACGGACTAGCGGGGACTCGAAGGGGTACTTC. Its translation is CASRRTSGDSKGYF. The chain employs TRBV6-5 and TRBJ2-7, and TRBD2 matches 12 of the central bases. After removal of 6 bases from V and 12 bases from J, the junction retains 12 bases not matched to a gene. CDR1 MNHEY and CDR2 SVGAGI were looked up in the germline V gene. The CDR3 runs 14 amino acids, cysteine and phenylalanine included. The CDR3 DNA has 42 bases and is translated from base 1.